This TCR beta chain emerged from a study of CD8 T cells in Susac syndrome. Study-level background: When their blood was taken, the Susac syndrome patients had either not yet had any therapy, were taking corticosteroids, or were taking intravenous immunoglobulin alone.

J was trimmed by 5 bases and V by 6 bases; bases with no gene match: 11. The CDR3 spans 14 residues. Germline V CDR1 and CDR2: SQVTM, ANQGSEA. General study points: None of the CD4+ T cell repertoires in Susac syndrome showed clonal expansion.

Reverse transcription of roughly 0.5 to 1 ug RNA used random hexamers. TCRdb fed the immunoSEQ multiplex PCR reads into MiXCR, producing one record per CDR3 protein. The sample shows approximately 160,000 distinct CDR3 sequences, about 96% of them seen only once. In regard to this clonotype: No antigen is known for it.

Fulfillment of recently defined diagnostic criteria for definite or probable disease was shown by the patients with Susac syndrome. The rearrangement uses TRBV29-1 and TRBJ1-1, with TRBD1 identical over 8 bases. This receptor was obtained from a human donor with Susac syndrome. Sequences were obtained from CD4+ T cells from PBMCs. This chain's CDR3 is CSVLAQGAKTEAFF. CDR3 nucleotide sequence: TGCAGCGTCCTGGCTCAGGGGGCGAAGACTGAAGCTTTCTTT.